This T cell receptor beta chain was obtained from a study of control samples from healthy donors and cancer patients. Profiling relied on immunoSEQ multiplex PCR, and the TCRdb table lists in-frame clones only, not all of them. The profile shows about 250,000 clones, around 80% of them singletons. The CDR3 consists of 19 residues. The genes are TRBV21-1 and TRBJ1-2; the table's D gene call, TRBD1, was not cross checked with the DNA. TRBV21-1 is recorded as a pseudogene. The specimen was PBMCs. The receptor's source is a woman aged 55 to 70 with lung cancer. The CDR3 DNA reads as TGTGCCAGCAGCCTAAAGCGGAGCTGGGACAGGCCTACTAACTATGGCTACACCTTC. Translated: CASSLKRSWDRPTNYGYTF.